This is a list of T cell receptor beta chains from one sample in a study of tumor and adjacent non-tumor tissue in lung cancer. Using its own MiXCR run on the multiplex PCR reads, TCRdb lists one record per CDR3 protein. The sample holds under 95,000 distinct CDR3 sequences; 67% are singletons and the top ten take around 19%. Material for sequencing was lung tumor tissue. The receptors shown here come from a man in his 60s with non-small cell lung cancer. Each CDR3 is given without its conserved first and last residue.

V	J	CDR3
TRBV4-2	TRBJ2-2	ASRQGLGGANTGELF
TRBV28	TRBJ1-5	ASSLEDQPQH
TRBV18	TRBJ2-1	ASSGDEQF
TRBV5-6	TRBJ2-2	TSILPVQNTVELF
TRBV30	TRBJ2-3	ACGQGVTDTQY
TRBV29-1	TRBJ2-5	SVRDGQETEY
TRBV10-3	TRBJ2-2	AVSEPTSGRGNGELF
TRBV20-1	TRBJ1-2	SARNAGAAGHGYT
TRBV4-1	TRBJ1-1	ASSISASGSNTEAF
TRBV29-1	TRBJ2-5	SVCLARETQY
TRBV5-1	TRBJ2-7	ASSSSGIGLYKQY
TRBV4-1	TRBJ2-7	ASSQVGQSYEQY
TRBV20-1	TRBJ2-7	SALQGGVEQY
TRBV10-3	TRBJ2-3	AISVGQSTDTQY
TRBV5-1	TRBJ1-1	ASILDGGCGTEAF
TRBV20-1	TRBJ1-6	SASKGSNSPLH
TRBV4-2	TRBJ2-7	ANSQVTGGGYNEQY
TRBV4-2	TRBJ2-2	TSSQQAWRNTGELF
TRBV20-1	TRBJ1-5	SANEGNQPQH
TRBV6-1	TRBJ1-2	AGSEMAGMGGYT
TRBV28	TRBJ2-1	ASSSTRERF
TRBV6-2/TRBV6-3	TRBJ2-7	ACSYVGDPYEQY
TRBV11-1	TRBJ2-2	TSSRAGPGTGELF
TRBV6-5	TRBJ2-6	ASSYYRGSGANVLT
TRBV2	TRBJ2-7	VSSETYEQY
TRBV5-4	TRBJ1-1	ASSLKNTEAF
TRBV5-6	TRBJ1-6	ASSLVGGLNSPLH
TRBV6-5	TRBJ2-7	AIKGTADTTYEQY
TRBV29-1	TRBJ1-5	SVEVGANQPQH
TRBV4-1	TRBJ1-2	ASSQARWAGNYDYT
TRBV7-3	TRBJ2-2	ASSLKGADRGSGELF
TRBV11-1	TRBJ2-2	VSSLTGGGDLF
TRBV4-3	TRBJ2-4	ASSQDACGIKNIQY
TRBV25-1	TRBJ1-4	ASSEDAVLNEKLF
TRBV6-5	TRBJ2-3	ASSAQGVRDAQY